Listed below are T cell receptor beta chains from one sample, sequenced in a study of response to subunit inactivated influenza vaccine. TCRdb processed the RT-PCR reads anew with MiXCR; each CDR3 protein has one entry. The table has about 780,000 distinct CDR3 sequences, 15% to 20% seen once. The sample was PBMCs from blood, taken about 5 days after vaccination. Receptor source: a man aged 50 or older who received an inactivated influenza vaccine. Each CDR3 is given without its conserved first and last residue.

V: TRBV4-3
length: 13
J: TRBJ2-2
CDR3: ASSQGTGGAGELF

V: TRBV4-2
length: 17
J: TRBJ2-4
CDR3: ASSQAKGGSGGVGNIQY

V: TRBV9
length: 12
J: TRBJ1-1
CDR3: ASSVRDRFGEAF

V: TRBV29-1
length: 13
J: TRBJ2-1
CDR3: SVGPRGQGLIEQF

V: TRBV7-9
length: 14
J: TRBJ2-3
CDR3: ASRPYSGGLSDTQY

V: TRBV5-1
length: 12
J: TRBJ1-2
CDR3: ASSLGQGVTAKT

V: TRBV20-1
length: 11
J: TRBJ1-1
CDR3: SASRPGTGYAF

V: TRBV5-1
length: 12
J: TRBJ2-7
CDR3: ASSFGGGYYEQY

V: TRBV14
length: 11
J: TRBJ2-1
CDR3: ASSLDGSDEQF

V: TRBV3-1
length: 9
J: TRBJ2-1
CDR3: ASSGLHEQF

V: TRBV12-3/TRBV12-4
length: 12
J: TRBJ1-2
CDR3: ASSLPSGGLSYT

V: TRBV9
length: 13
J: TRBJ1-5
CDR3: ASSDGPNSNQPQH

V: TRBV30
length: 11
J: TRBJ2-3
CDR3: ASEGTSTDTQY

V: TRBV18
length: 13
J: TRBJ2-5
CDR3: ASSPKRGTQETQY

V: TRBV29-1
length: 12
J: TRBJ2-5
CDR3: SVELAGGSETQY

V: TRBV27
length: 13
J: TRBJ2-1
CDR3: ASSLLGRSYNEQF

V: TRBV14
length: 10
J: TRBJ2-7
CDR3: ASSQIGTEQY

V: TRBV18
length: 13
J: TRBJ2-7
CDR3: ASSGWTSGTYEQY

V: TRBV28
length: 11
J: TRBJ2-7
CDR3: ASEAGASYEQY

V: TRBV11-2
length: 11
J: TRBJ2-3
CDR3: ASSFIVADTQY

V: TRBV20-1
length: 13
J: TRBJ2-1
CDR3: SAQASGRGYNEQF

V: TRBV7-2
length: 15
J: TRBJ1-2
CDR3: ASSLWLSGGGHYGYT

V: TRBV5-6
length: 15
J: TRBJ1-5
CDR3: ASSLWKERVANQPQH

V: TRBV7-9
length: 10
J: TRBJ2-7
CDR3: ASSWGRWEQY

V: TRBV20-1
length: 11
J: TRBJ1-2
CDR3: SAPVGGSYGYT

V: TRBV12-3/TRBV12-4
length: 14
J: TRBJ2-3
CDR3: ASSLEGNLITDTQY

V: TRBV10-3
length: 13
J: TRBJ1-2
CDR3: AIREGQGPGYGYT

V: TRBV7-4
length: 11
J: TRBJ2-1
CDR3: ASSFNRYNEQF

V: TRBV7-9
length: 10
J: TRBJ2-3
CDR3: ASSPLVDTQY

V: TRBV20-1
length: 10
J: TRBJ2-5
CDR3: SAIAPQETQY

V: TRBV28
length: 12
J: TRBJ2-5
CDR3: ASSLWKGGETQY

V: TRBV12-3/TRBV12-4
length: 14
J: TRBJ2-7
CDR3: ASSLASGTGSYEQY

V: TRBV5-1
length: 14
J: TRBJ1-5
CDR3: ASSFAGQYSNQPQH

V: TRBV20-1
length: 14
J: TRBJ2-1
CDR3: SARDPAGSSYNEQF

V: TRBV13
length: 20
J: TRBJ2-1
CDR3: ASSWAQGGTSYRRGFYNEQF

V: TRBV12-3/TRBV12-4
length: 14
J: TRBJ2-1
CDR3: ASSLFGGGPYNEQF

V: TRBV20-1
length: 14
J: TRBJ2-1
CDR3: SARIPTSGGYNEQF

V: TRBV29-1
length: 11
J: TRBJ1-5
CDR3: SVGPGGNQPQH

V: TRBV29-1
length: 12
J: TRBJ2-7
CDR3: SVWTGVYSYEQY

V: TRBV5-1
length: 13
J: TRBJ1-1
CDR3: ASSLMSGSGTEAF

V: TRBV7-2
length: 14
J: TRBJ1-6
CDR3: ASSPWTGGNNSPLH

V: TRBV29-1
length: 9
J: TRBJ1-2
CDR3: SVVQGKGYT

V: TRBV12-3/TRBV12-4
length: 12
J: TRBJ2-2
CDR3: ASMRRVFTGELF

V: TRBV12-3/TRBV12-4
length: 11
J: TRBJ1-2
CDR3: ASRSAGNYGYT

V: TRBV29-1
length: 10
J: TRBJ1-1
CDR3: SVEDREAEAF

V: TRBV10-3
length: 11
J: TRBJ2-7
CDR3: ATNQGRGDEQY

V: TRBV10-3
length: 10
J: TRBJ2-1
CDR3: AISYRWNEQF

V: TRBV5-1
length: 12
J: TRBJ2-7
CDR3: ASSRRVMGIEQY

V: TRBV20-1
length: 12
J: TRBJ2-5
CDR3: SASLGVRGETQY

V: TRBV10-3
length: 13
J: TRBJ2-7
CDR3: AIREVTRSGNEQY

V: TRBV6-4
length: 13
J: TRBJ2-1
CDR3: ASSDSFEVGNEQF

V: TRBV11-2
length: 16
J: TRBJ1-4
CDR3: ASSLYGSSSATNEKLF

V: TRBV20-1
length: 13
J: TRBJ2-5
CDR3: SADGAGGPQETQY